This record covers a single T cell receptor (beta chain). This specimen comes from a study of blood T cell repertoires in COVID-19. Study-level information: The United States, Italy and Spain supplied acute and convalescent COVID-19 samples.

Between the trimmed V and J ends, which lost 5 bases and 7 bases, there was a span of 14 bases. Germline assignment: CDR1 SGHAT and CDR2 FQNNGV. The CDR3 extends over 13 amino acids. The table came from immunoSEQ multiplex PCR; TCRdb's copy has only in-frame clones and leaves some out. The profile shows 200,000 or so clones, roughly 90% of them singletons. The TCR sequence derives from a woman aged 40 to 55 with acute COVID-19. This sequence joins TRBV11-2 and TRBJ1-1; perhaps TRBD1 as D (6 bases). The specimen was PBMCs or T cells enriched from blood (not recorded which). The CDR3 loop reads CASSAGGRGEAFF. CDR3 in DNA: TGTGCCAGCAGCGCCGGGGGGCGGGGTGAAGCTTTCTTT.